The 26 T cell receptor beta chains below come from one sample, sequenced in a study of blood T cell repertoires in COVID-19. Data came from immunoSEQ multiplex PCR; TCRdb stores just in-frame clones and leaves some out. The sample has 79,000 or so clones; approximately 86% are singletons. Source material: peripheral blood. Receptors originate from a human donor in a cohort sampled during active COVID-19.

V and J are TRBV21-1 and TRBJ1-1; TRBD1, as called in the table, went unchecked against the DNA. TRBV21-1 is labeled a pseudogene. The CDR3 consists of 19 residues. In DNA, the CDR3 is TGTGCCAGCAGCCTCGCCAGGGGACAGGGGGCACGAGTGGGCACTGAAGCTTTCTTT. Its protein product is CASSLARGQGARVGTEAFF.

This sequence joins TRBV21-1 and TRBJ1-5. TRBV21-1 is an annotated pseudogene. The CDR3 consists of 14 residues. The CDR3 bases are TGTGCCAGCAGCCCCCCGGGGGACAATCAGCCCCAGCATTTT. This sequence encodes CASSPPGDNQPQHF.

The CDR3 protein is CSVAVSDGTGELFF. The CDR3 coding sequence is TGCAGCGTTGCCGTCTCCGACGGGACCGGGGAGCTGTTTTTT. The gene calls are TRBV29-1 and TRBJ2-2; D is ambiguous. Trimming took off 4 bases at V and 5 bases at J, with 14 bases between the two ends. This CDR3 contains 14 residues. The germline V gene encodes CDR1 SQVTM and CDR2 ANQGSEA.

The V gene is TRBV29-1, the J gene TRBJ2-3; TRBD1 agrees at 7 bases. The V gene's germline CDR1 is SQVTM and CDR2 ANQGSEA. The length of the CDR3 is 15 residues. The ends lost 4 bases at V and 0 bases at J; junction bases unmatched: 7. The DNA of the CDR3 is TGCAGCGTTGGGACAGGATCGAAGAGCACAGATACGCAGTATTTT. Translation gives CSVGTGSKSTDTQYF.

The rearrangement uses TRBV27 and TRBJ2-3; 7 nucleotides line up with TRBD1. Trimming removed 3 bases from V and 0 bases from J; junction bases left unmatched: 6. In germline, CDR1 is MNHEY, CDR2 SMNVEV (reference sequence). The CDR3 has 16 amino acids. The CDR3 sequence is CASSFRGRSSTDTQYF. The CDR3 DNA is TGTGCCAGCAGTTTTAGGGGGCGATCTAGCACAGATACGCAGTATTTT.

This clone has just one count. This chain connects TRBV5-4 to TRBJ2-5; 7 nucleotides agree with TRBD1. With V trimmed by 0 bases and J by 5 bases, 4 bases remained unmatched. CDR3 size: 14 residues. Germline loops: CDR1 SGHNT, CDR2 YYREEE (reference sequence). The CDR3 bases are TGTGCCAGCAGCTTGGATACAGGGGATGAGACCCAGTACTTC. This gives the protein CASSLDTGDETQYF.

The J gene is TRBJ2-7, the V gene TRBV4-1; 9 bases are shared with TRBD1. The germline gives CDR1 MGHRA, CDR2 YSYEKL. The CDR3 has 13 amino acids. J gave up 3 bases and V 6 bases, and 3 bases lay outside the gene matches. The CDR3 DNA follows: TGCGCCAGCAGGGGGACAGGGATCTACGAGCAGTACTTC. Residues: CASRGTGIYEQYF.

The chain links TRBV4-1 to TRBJ2-2, with a tentative D call TRBD2 (5 bases). V was shortened by 3 bases and J by 2 bases, with 10 bases between the two germline ends. Germline-derived CDR1 and CDR2 are MGHRA and YSYEKL. The CDR3 consists of 15 residues. The chain's CDR3 is CASSQPTKNTGELFF. The CDR3 region has the DNA TGCGCCAGCAGCCAGCCGACTAAAAACACCGGGGAGCTGTTTTTT.

The chain carries TRBV5-4 and TRBJ2-1; TRBD1 is a possible D gene (8 bases). Trimming removed 4 bases from V and 3 bases from J, with 20 bases in between. CDR1 and CDR2 (germline): SGHNT, YYREEE (reference sequence). The CDR3 runs 17 residues. The CDR3: CASSRGGRGQDYNEQFF. DNA for the CDR3: TGTGCCAGCAGCAGGGGTGGGAGGGGACAGGACTACAATGAGCAGTTCTTC.

The chain uses TRBV2 and TRBJ1-3; weak D call: TRBD1 (6 bases). Trimming removed 6 bases at V and 0 bases at J, with 15 bases between. CDR3 length: 16 residues. Per germline, CDR1 SNHLY and CDR2 FYNNEI. The DNA for the CDR3 is TGTGCCAGCAGACAAAGTTGGACAGACTCTGGAAACACCATATATTTT. This gives the protein CASRQSWTDSGNTIYF. Variable domain in full (rest from reference TRBV2 and TRBJ1-3): EPEVTQTPSHQVTQMGQEVILRCVPISNHLYFYWYRQILGQKVEFLVSFYNNEISEKSEIFDDQFSVERPDGSNFTLKIRSTKLEDSAMYFCASRQSWTDSGNTIYFGEGSWLTVV.

The V gene is TRBV9, the J gene TRBJ1-1, with D hard to call. The length of the CDR3 is 14 residues. CDR1 SGDLS and CDR2 YYNGEE come from the germline V gene. Trimming shortened V by 0 bases and J by 0 bases, and 6 bases separated the two germline ends. DNA of the CDR3: TGTGCCAGCAGCGTAGCGGGATTGAACACTGAAGCTTTCTTT. Its translation: CASSVAGLNTEAFF.

The chain employs TRBV20-1 and TRBJ2-1; 7 bases align to TRBD1. CDR3 length: 14 amino acids. The V gene's germline CDR1 is DFQATT and CDR2 SNEGSKA (reference sequence). The V gene end was trimmed by 3 bases and the J gene end by 1 base; junction bases not matched to a gene: 3. The CDR3 sequence: CSASIRGSYNEQFF. The DNA for the CDR3 is TGCAGTGCTAGTATCAGGGGGTCCTACAATGAGCAGTTCTTC.

There are a few counts of this clone. CDR3 nucleotides: TGTGCCAGCTCACCCTTCGCGGGGCCTCTCACAGATACGCAGTATTTT. Translation: CASSPFAGPLTDTQYF. The chain carries TRBV18 and TRBJ2-3; perhaps TRBD2 as D (6 bases). V lost 3 bases, J lost 2 bases, and 15 bases lay in between. This CDR3 contains 16 residues. Germline V gives CDR1 KGHSH, CDR2 LQKENI. Based on the CDR3 plus reference TRBV18 and TRBJ2-3, the full variable domain is NAGVMQNPRHLVRRRGQEARLRCSPMKGHSHVYWYRQLPEEGLKFMVYLQKENIIDESGMPKERFSAEFPKEGPSILRIQQVVRGDSAAYFCASSPFAGPLTDTQYFGPGTRLTVL.

The gene calls are TRBV7-6 and TRBJ2-2; 9 bases are shared with TRBD2. CDR1 is SGHVS and CDR2 is FNYEAQ in the germline V gene. Trimming took 2 bases from V and 5 from J; bases not matched to a gene: 9. The CDR3 has 17 residues. The DNA for the CDR3 is TGTGCCAGCAGCTTACGGTTAGCGGGAGATGGGACCGGGGAGCTGTTTTTT. Amino acid sequence: CASSLRLAGDGTGELFF.

This clone was observed a handful of times. The gene calls are TRBV5-1 and TRBJ2-7; 7 bases align to TRBD1. CDR1 and CDR2 (germline): SGHRS, YFSETQ. The CDR3 consists of 13 residues. Trimming removed 0 bases from V and 3 bases from J; junction bases left unmatched: 0. The DNA of the CDR3 is TGCGCCAGCAGCTTGGACAGGGGCTACGAGCAGTACTTC. Its protein product is CASSLDRGYEQYF.

The chain joins TRBV19 to TRBJ1-4; no reliable D call. The V and J ends lost 7 bases and 2 bases respectively, with 23 bases between them. The germline CDR1 and CDR2 sequences are LNHDA and SQIVND (reference sequence). The CDR3 sequence is 18 residues long. CDR3 loop: CASTRWGGLVRTNEKLFF. In DNA form, the CDR3 reads TGTGCCAGTACCCGGTGGGGAGGGCTAGTACGGACTAATGAAAAACTGTTTTTT.

The chain recombines TRBV9 with TRBJ2-7, with 7 bases identical to TRBD1. The CDR3 runs 14 residues. CDR1 and CDR2 (germline): SGDLS, YYNGEE. With 3 bases clipped from V and 0 bases from J, the junction kept 3 bases outside the gene matches. In DNA, the CDR3 is TGTGCCAGCAGCGCGACAGGGAACTCCTACGAGCAGTACTTC. Its translation is CASSATGNSYEQYF.

This clone appeared once. This sequence joins TRBV4-1 and TRBJ1-2, with no clear D. Germline V CDR1 and CDR2: MGHRA, YSYEKL. Deletions cut 4 bases from V and 2 bases from J, with 14 bases between. CDR3 length: 15 residues. The CDR3 coding sequence is TGCGCCAGCAGCCCCAGAGCAGGATCAAACTATGGCTACACCTTC. It yields the protein CASSPRAGSNYGYTF.

Regarding this clone: The same CDR3 is also encoded by other DNA sequences in this sample. The J gene is TRBJ2-7, the V gene TRBV15, with 10 bases lining up with TRBD1. Germline V lookup: CDR1 LNHNV, CDR2 YYDKDF (reference sequence). The CDR3 contains 15 residues. The V and J ends lost 4 bases and 2 bases, in that order; junction bases with no gene match: 5. The CDR3 sequence: CATSTRDRGTYEQYF. CDR3 bases: TGTGCCACCAGCACCCGGGACAGGGGAACCTACGAGCAGTACTTC.

J is TRBJ2-4 and V is TRBV7-9, with 8 bases lining up with TRBD1. This CDR3 has 14 amino acids. V was clipped by 10 bases and J by 7 bases; unmatched bases: 12. Germline CDR1 reads SEHNR; CDR2 reads FQNEAQ (reference sequence). CDR3 DNA: TGTGCCACCTCGGCCCAGGGGGCGTGGAACATTCAGTACTTC. Protein product: CATSAQGAWNIQYF.

The chain carries TRBV4-3 and TRBJ2-5, with D maybe TRBD2 (5 bases). The germline V gene encodes CDR1 LGHNA and CDR2 YSLEER. This CDR3 is 14 amino acids long. Trimming took off 1 base at V and 4 bases at J, with 10 bases between the two ends. The CDR3 here is CASSQVSAAETQYF. CDR3 in DNA: TGCGCCAGCAGCCAAGTTTCAGCGGCAGAGACCCAGTACTTC.

The chain employs TRBV7-8 and TRBJ2-7; a possible D gene is TRBD2 (6 bases). Trimming left V 1 base short and J 5 bases short, with 15 bases between. This CDR3 spans 15 amino acids. Per germline, CDR1 SGHVS and CDR2 FQNEAQ. For the CDR3, the DNA is TGTGCCAGCAGCTTAGGGTCCCGGGGGATCAACGAGCAGTACTTC. This encodes CASSLGSRGINEQYF.

J is TRBJ2-1 and V is TRBV5-4, with a weak D call TRBD1 (6 bases). The CDR3 spans 14 residues. V lost 4 bases and J 8 bases, leaving 16 bases between the germline ends. The V gene's germline CDR1 is SGHNT and CDR2 YYREEE (reference sequence). DNA of the CDR3: TGTGCCAGCAGCCCCGCTAGGGGGTACGATGAGCAGTTCTTC. Translating gives CASSPARGYDEQFF.

V is TRBV5-1 and J is TRBJ2-2; TRBD1 aligns across 8 bases. V lost 2 bases and J lost 8; bases outside the gene matches: 11. Per the germline V gene, CDR1 is SGHRS and CDR2 is YFSETQ. The CDR3 contains 16 residues. CDR3 sequence: CASSFVSGQGSGELFF. CDR3 coding DNA: TGCGCCAGCAGCTTCGTCTCTGGACAGGGATCGGGGGAGCTGTTTTTT.

The genes are TRBV30 and TRBJ1-5, with D maybe TRBD1 (5 bases). Germline V CDR1 and CDR2: GTSNPN, SVGIG (reference sequence). The CDR3 spans 13 residues. V lost 3 bases to trimming and J lost 1 base, with 7 bases between them. DNA of the CDR3: TGTGCCTGGAGGGACAACAGCAATCAGCCCCAGCATTTT. This gives the protein CAWRDNSNQPQHF.

The chain employs TRBV4-1 and TRBJ2-3; perhaps TRBD2 as D (5 bases). The germline V and J ends were trimmed by 1 base and 2 bases, with 7 bases remaining between them. The CDR3 has 14 amino acids. Germline-derived CDR1 and CDR2 are MGHRA and YSYEKL. The CDR3 nucleotides are TGCGCCAGCAGCCAAGGGAGGTACACAGATACGCAGTATTTT. Amino acids: CASSQGRYTDTQYF.